The source of this T cell receptor beta chain is a study of blood T cell repertoires in COVID-19. Libraries were prepared by immunoSEQ multiplex PCR; TCRdb keeps only in-frame clonotypes and omits some of them. The profile shows over 200,000 clones, approximately 90% of them singletons. CDR1 and CDR2 from the germline V gene are DFQATT and SNEGSKA (reference sequence). The CDR3 spans 13 residues. Trimming stripped 3 bases from V and 3 bases from J, with 11 bases between. Sequencing was performed on peripheral blood. V and J are TRBV20-1 and TRBJ2-5, with D possibly being TRBD1 (6 bases). The TCR sequence derives from a young man with COVID-19, enrolled during active disease. CDR3 amino acids: CSASSSGEETQYF. In DNA form, the CDR3 reads TGCAGTGCTAGTTCGTCAGGGGAAGAGACCCAGTACTTC.